A selection of T cell receptor beta chains follows, all from one sample in a study of shared clonotypes between healthy human individuals. Clones were sequenced by immunoSEQ multiplex PCR, and TCRdb holds only the in-frame ones, with some missing. Of approximately 740,000 clones detected, around 67% appear once; the ten largest clones hold about 1.7%. Material for sequencing was memory CD4+ T cells sorted from blood. These receptors were taken from a woman aged 25 to 39 in good health. CDR3s include the opening cysteine and the closing phenylalanine or tryptophan. Each record gives: V gene, J gene, CDR3 protein.

TRBV15	TRBJ1-5	CATSSTARGGISNQPQHF
TRBV19	TRBJ1-5	CASSIDSTGQTNQPQHF
TRBV28	TRBJ1-6	CASSPPGGSSYNSPLHF
TRBV6-1	TRBJ1-4	CASRTGQYLNEKLFF
TRBV6-4	TRBJ2-3	CASTHEGLSDTQYF
TRBV12-1	TRBJ2-2	CASVRIAGVPGELFF
TRBV19	TRBJ1-5	CASSTGRGRQPQHF
TRBV15	TRBJ2-7	CATSGAPGQGLDEQYF
TRBV7-3	TRBJ2-2	CASSPPAGVGTGELFF
TRBV6-5	TRBJ2-1	CASSYSGTPGHNEQFF
TRBV30	TRBJ2-7	CAWSWGLAGDEQYF
TRBV19	TRBJ1-5	CASSIDLETGSNQPQHF
TRBV10-3	TRBJ2-5	CAISGHDETQYF
TRBV11-2	TRBJ2-3	CASSGQGVTQYF
TRBV6-6	TRBJ1-5	CASSYSTYRDNQPQHF